This section outlines one TCR beta chain sequence together with its context. Which antigen it targets is not known. No base qualities exist here, and no much larger clone lies one base off it. The library was made by the immunoSEQ multiplex PCR assay. For the multiplex PCR, a mixture combining 60 forward primers for TCR Vbeta segments and 13 reverse primers for TCR Jbeta segments was used. The CDR3 region of rearranged TCR beta genes was amplified from genomic DNA by a multiplex PCR assay. On the Illumina HiSeq System, the amplified TCR beta libraries were sequenced as 87-base-pair reads. Per the authors' processing: A later analysis counted about 80 million unique TCR beta chains across the roughly 700 repertoires, and 10 million to 11 million of these chains were shared by at least two donors. To remove PCR and sequencing errors, raw reads were error-corrected and collapsed into unique sequences using a nearest-neighbor algorithm that merged closely related sequences. CDR3 sequences were aligned to IMGT reference sequences to assign V, D and J gene segments. Each retained sequence needed at least a six-nucleotide match to both a V gene segment and a J gene segment. Rearrangements were classified as productive when the CDR3 lacked stop codons and remained in frame with V and J, and all other rearrangements were classified as non-productive. CDR3 was defined according to IMGT convention as the region running from the second conserved V-encoded cysteine to the conserved J-encoded phenylalanine. In an earlier analysis of around 640 of the donors, sequences lacking an unambiguous match to a single V gene segment were excluded. In an earlier analysis of 500 to 750 of the donors, V segments were called functional above 56.7% productive rearrangements and were called segregating when the between-donor standard deviation exceeded 5%. A statistical classification framework was built to diagnose cytomegalovirus status from the catalog of TCR beta chain sequences. In a later analysis, TCR nucleotide sequences were compared against IMGT/GENE-DB human TR gene sequences so that V and J genes could be assigned. A later analysis assigned CDR3 sequences and most-parsimonious VDJ recombination scenarios with the TCRdist pipeline. In a later analysis, every TCR beta chain was defined by the combination of its CDR3 amino acid sequence and its V-gene family, and reads without a unique V-gene family were dropped. A later analysis removed several hundred highly shared, low-generation-probability nucleotide sequences to deal with suspected cross-contamination and a sequencing artifact. A later analysis calculated a clonal expansion index for each public chain from normalized within-repertoire ranks of inferred template counts. In a later analysis, generation probabilities were computed using a VDJ recombination model fitted to out-of-frame rearrangements, and the results were checked against IGoR. In a later analysis, hypergeometric tests were used to score TCR-TCR, TCR-HLA and TCR-CMV co-occurrence, with a repertoire-size bias correction applied to TCR pairs. False discovery rates were estimated in a later analysis by permuting HLA or CMV assignments 20 times. In a later analysis, co-occurring TCRs were grouped using DBSCAN, with TCRdist sequence similarity added in when clustering inside HLA-allele-positive subsets. For co-occurrence clustering, repertoires with fewer than 30,000 or more than 120,000 public chains were excluded, along with 5 or 6 repertoires with anomalous nucleotide sharing. The source is immuneACCESS, and TCRdb retained only in-frame sequences with V and J called. Part of the clones is not carried over; for the studies checked, unresolved V genes explain less than half of this, and the remainder is unexplained. Clone size and V and J calls were adopted from that table, with D and trimming inferred from the DNA. The sample table contains roughly 110,000 clones; only one count was recorded for around 67% of them. Together, the top ten hold 12% to 15% of the sample.

This sample is drawn from a study of cytomegalovirus exposure and HLA in healthy donors (dated by TCRdb to about 2017). With respect to the entire study: According to an earlier analysis of 587 of the donors, 150 million to 200 million T cells yielded over 100 million unique TCR beta sequences and about 300 Gb of sequence data. An early release covering just under 650 HLA-typed donors comprised approximately 290 gigabases of sequencing data and around 80 million unique TCR sequences. The genetic ancestry cluster associated with self-reported Caucasian donors included about four fifths of the 300 to 450 genotyped donors. The study aimed to test whether cataloging public T cell receptors could reveal signatures of past pathogen exposure. The study used immunosequencing to profile the T cell repertoires of around 600 subjects and linked those repertoires to cytomegalovirus serostatus. In addition to the first cohort of around 670 subjects, a separate validation cohort of about 120 different subjects was used. To predict cytomegalovirus infection status, the study combined high-throughput TCR immunosequencing, statistical association of individual TCRs with disease status, and machine learning. To study patterns of TCR occurrence, a later analysis re-analyzed previously published TCR beta repertoires from 650 to 750 donors and added high-resolution HLA genotyping. Rather than using new phenotypic data, the later analysis identified candidate immune exposures from TCR beta sequences and from how often those sequences occurred across donors. An earlier analysis of 587 of the donors applied high-throughput TCR beta sequencing to assess whether each TCR beta V gene segment acted as functional or pseudogenic. Donor age, sex, ethnicity and CMV serostatus were collected together with the repertoire data. A later genetic analysis took genome-wide SNP genotypes for about 55% of the roughly 670 donors and used that subset as a discovery cohort. Every repertoire in the discovery cohort had been generated on one and the same sequencing platform. Both class I and class II loci were covered by HLA typing, at four-digit resolution. Typing coverage varied by locus: about 629-630 donors for A, B, C, DRB1 and DQB1; some 520 for DQA1; nearly 610 for DPA1; around 490 for DPB1. Roughly five DR-DQ haplotypes were handled as single units for association and clustering, since linkage in the cohort was strong. Across approximately 400 genotyped donors of the cohort, an average of about 250,000 unique TCR beta nucleotide sequences per donor were sequenced, and roughly 20% of those sequences were non-productive.

Looking up the germline V gene (reference sequence) yields CDR1 LNHDA and CDR2 SQIVND. The germline V end is reduced by 5 bases and the J end by 0 bases; junction bases left unmatched: 9. Taken from cysteine to phenylalanine, the CDR3 has 17 residues. CDR3 DNA only is kept here, 51 bases in frame from base 1. The cohort comprised some 700 healthy bone marrow donors. At the time of sampling, every cohort member was nominally healthy, though immune exposures that went unrecorded were likely present. The donor was CMV seropositive and was included in the group of 250 to 300 seropositive cohort members. Every donor gave a peripheral blood sample, and the peripheral blood mononuclear cells from that sample were used for TCR beta sequencing. Genomic DNA extraction from the blood cell samples was performed with the Qiagen DNeasy Blood Extraction Kit. General findings and caveats noted by the study authors: A few of the identified cytomegalovirus-associated TCR beta chains were confirmed in vitro to be specific for cytomegalovirus antigens. A further reported finding was that TCR beta sequences accurately predicted the HLA-A and HLA-B alleles for most subjects in the first cohort. Compared with the roughly 600-donor mean, donors in an Asian-associated ancestry cluster had fewer N-insertions in productive TCRs, according to a later genetic analysis. For the cohort, immune exposure information was limited to CMV serostatus. A later genetic analysis associated a missense DCLRE1C variant with V-gene and J-gene trimming of TCR beta chains, and an independent cohort replicated the association. Because counts were too low, under 20 rarely observed V segments, including chromosome 9 orphons, were left out of the earlier analysis of 500 to 650 of the donors. According to a later analysis, TCR association rates differed among HLA loci, with DRB1 alleles showing the most associated TCRs and HLA-C alleles showing the fewest. In a later analysis, most CMV-associated TCR beta chains were found to appear HLA-restricted, with HLA associations seemingly driven largely by CMV exposure. Because HLA typing was missing for some donors at each locus, association tests included only the typed subset. Correlated functional status among segregating V segments might reflect linkage disequilibrium, but an unknown experimental factor could not be ruled out. Several of the top co-occurrence clusters appeared to be linked to parvovirus B19, influenza, CMV and Epstein-Barr virus, according to a later analysis. A total of about 150 TCR beta chains were listed by the study as associated with cytomegalovirus. Specific HLA alleles were associated with 16,951 TCR beta sequences at a false discovery rate of 0.05 in a later analysis. Some IMGT-functional V segments, including TRBV6-2 and TRBV6-3, could not be distinguished by the 87-base-pair reads and were therefore excluded. In this cohort, only TCR beta chains were sequenced, and detectable features were limited by the absence of alpha or paired-chain data. Most TCR sequences were seen in very few donors, while some public TCRs were found in many individuals. A group of highly shared sequence variants was considered likely to be a technical artifact of the sequencing pipeline. Presence/absence analyses assumed roughly uniform sequencing depth across donors, an assumption that may not hold. An earlier analysis of 587 of the donors showed that most TCR beta V segments appeared in productive rearrangements either about 87% or about 30% of the time, which broadly matched IMGT annotations. It was suggested by the authors that the approach could potentially be generalized to other disease states and immunological phenotypes. Cytomegalovirus status was reported to be diagnosed by the classifier with high specificity and sensitivity in both the original and validation cohorts. When HLA alleles, especially DR and DQ, strongly co-occurred, attributing TCR associations to individual alleles was difficult. In a later analysis, HLA-associated TCR beta chains were found to be more clonally expanded and to have lower generation probabilities than equally common non-associated chains.

The source material was PBMCs. The V and J genes are TRBV19 and TRBJ1-5; 8 bases in the junction line up with TRBD1. The TCR originated in a woman between 40 and 50 years old in good health and CMV-seropositive. The CDR3 is CASSRGQGGTSNQPQHF. The DNA sequence follows: TGTGCCAGTAGTCGAGGACAGGGTGGAACTAGCAATCAGCCCCAGCATTTT.